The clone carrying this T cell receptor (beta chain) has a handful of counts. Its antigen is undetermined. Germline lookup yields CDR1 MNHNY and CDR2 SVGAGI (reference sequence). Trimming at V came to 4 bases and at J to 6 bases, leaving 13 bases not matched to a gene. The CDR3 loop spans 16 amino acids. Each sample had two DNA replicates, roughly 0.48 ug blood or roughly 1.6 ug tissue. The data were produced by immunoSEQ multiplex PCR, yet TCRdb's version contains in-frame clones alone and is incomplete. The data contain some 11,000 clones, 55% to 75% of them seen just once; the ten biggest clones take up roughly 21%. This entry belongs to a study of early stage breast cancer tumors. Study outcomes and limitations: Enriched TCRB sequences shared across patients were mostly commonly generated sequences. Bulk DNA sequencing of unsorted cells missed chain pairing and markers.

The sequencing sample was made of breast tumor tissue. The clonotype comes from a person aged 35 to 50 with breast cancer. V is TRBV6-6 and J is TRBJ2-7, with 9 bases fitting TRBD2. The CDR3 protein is CASSSPTSGATSEQYF. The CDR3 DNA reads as TGTGCCAGCAGTTCCCCGACTAGCGGAGCTACCAGCGAGCAGTACTTC.